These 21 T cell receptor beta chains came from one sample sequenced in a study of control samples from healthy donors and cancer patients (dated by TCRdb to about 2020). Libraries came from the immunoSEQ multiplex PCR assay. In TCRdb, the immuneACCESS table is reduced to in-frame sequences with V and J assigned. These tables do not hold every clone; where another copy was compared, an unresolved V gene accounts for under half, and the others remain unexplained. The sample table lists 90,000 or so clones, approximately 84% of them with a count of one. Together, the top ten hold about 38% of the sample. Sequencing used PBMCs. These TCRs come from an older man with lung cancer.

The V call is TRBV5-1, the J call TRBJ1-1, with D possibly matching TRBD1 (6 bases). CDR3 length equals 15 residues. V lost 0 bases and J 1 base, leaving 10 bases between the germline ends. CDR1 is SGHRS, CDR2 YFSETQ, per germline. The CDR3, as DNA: TGCGCCAGCAGCTTGGATGGGGGGCGGAACACTGAAGCTTTCTTT. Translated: CASSLDGGRNTEAFF.

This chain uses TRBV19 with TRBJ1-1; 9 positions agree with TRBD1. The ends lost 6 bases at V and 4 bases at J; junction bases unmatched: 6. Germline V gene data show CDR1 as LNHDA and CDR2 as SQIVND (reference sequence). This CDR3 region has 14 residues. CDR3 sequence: CASRSGQGTTEAFF. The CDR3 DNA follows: TGTGCCAGTAGATCTGGACAGGGGACCACTGAAGCTTTCTTT.

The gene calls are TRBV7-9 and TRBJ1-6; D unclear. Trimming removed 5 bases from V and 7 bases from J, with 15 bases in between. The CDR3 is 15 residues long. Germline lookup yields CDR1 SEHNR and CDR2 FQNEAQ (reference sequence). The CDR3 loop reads CASSLRTGINSPLHF. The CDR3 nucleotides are TGTGCCAGCAGCCTTAGGACGGGGATAAATTCACCCCTCCACTTT.

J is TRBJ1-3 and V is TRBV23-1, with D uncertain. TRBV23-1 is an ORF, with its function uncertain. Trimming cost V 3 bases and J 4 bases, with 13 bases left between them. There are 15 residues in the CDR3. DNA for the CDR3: TGCGCCAGCAGTCAGCAACCGACGGAGGGAAACACCATATATTTT. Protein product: CASSQQPTEGNTIYF.

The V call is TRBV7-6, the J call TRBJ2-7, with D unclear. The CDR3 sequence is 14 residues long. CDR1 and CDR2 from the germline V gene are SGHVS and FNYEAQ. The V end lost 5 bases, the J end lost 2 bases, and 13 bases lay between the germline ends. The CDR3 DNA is TGTGCCAGCAGCCCGACGTCGGCTGCCTACGAGCAGTACTTC. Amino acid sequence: CASSPTSAAYEQYF.

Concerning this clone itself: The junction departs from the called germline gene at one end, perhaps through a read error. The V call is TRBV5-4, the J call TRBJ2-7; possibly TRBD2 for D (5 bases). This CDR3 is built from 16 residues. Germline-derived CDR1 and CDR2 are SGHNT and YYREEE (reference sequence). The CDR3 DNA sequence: TGTGCCAGCAGCCCGGAGGTTTTTGGGTTCTCCGACGAGCAGTACTTC. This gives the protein CASSPEVFGFSDEQYF.

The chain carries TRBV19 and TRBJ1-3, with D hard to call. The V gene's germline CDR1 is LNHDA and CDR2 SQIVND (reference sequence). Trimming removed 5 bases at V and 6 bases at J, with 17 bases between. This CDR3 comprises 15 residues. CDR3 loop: CASSPGYESSNTIYF. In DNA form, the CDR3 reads TGTGCCAGTAGTCCGGGATATGAATCATCAAACACCATATATTTT. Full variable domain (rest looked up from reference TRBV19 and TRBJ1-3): DGGITQSPKYLFRKEGQNVTLSCEQNLNHDAMYWYRQDPGQGLRLIYYSQIVNDFQKGDIAEGYSVSREKKESFPLTVTSAQKNPTAFYLCASSPGYESSNTIYFGEGSWLTVV.

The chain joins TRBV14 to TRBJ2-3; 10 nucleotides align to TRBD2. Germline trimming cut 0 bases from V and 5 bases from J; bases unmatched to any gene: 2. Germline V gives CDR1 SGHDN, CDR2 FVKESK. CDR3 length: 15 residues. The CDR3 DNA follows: TGTGCCAGCAGCCAAGAACTAGCGGGGCGAGATACGCAGTATTTT. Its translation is CASSQELAGRDTQYF.

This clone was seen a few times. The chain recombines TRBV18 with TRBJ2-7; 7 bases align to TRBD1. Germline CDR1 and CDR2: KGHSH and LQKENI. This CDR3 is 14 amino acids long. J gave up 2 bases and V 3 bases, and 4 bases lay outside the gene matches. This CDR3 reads CASSPRQGAYEQYF. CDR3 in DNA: TGTGCCAGCTCACCTCGCCAGGGGGCCTACGAGCAGTACTTC.

In DNA form, the CDR3 reads TGTGCCTGGGGGACAGGGGGTCTCTATGGCTACACCTTC. Its translation is CAWGTGGLYGYTF. V gene TRBV30 combines with J gene TRBJ1-2; 11 bases align to TRBD1. Germline-derived CDR1 and CDR2 are GTSNPN and SVGIG (reference sequence). The junction had 3 bases not matched to a gene; V was cut back by 5 bases and J by 4 bases. The length of the CDR3 is 13 residues.

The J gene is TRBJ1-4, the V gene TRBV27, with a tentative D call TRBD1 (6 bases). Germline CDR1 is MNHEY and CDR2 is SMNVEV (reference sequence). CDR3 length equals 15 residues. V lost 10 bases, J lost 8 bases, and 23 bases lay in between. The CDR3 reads CATGRPTAGGEKLFF. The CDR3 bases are TGTGCCACAGGAAGGCCGACAGCGGGGGGCGAAAAACTGTTTTTT. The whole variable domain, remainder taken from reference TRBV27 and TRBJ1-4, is EAQVTQNPRYLITVTGKKLTVTCSQNMNHEYMSWYRQDPGLGLRQIYYSMNVEVTDKGDVPEGYKVSRKEKRNFPLILESPSPNQTSLYFCATGRPTAGGEKLFFGSGTQLSVL.

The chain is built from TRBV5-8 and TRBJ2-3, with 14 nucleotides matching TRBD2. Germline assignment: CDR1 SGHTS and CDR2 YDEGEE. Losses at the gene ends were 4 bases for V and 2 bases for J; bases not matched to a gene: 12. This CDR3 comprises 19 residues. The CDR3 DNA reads TGTGCCAGCAGCCGCGGAGTGGGACTAGCGGGGGAGCCCACAGATACGCAGTATTTT. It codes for CASSRGVGLAGEPTDTQYF.

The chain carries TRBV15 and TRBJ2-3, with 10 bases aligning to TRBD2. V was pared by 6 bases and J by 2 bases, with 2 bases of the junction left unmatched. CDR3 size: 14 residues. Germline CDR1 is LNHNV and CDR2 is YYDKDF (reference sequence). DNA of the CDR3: TGTGCCACCAGACTAGCGGGGAACACAGATACGCAGTATTTT. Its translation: CATRLAGNTDTQYF.

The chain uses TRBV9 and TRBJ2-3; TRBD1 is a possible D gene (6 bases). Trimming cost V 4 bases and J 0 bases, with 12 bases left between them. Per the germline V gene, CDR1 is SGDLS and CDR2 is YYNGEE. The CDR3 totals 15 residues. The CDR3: CASSQGITSTDTQYF. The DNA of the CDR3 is TGTGCCAGCAGCCAGGGGATAACTAGCACAGATACGCAGTATTTT.

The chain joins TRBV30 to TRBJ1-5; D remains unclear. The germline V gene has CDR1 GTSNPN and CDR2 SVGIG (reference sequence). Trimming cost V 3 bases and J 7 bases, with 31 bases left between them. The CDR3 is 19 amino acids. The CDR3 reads CAWRNAPSPGSVARQPQHF. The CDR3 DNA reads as TGTGCCTGGAGGAACGCCCCTTCCCCCGGTTCGGTAGCACGGCAGCCCCAGCATTTT. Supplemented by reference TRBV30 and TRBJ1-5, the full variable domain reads SQTIHQWPATLVQPVGSPLSLECTVEGTSNPNLYWYRQAAGRGLQLLFYSVGIGQISSEVPQNLSASRPQDRQFILSSKKLLLSDSGFYLCAWRNAPSPGSVARQPQHFGDGTRLSIL.

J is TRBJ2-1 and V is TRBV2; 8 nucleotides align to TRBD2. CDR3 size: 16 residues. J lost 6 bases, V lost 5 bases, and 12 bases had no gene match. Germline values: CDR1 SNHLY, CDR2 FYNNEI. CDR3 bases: TGTGCCAGCAGTACAAGGGGACTAGTTTCTGGCAATGAGCAGTTCTTC. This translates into CASSTRGLVSGNEQFF. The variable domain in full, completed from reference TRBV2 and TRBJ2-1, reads EPEVTQTPSHQVTQMGQEVILRCVPISNHLYFYWYRQILGQKVEFLVSFYNNEISEKSEIFDDQFSVERPDGSNFTLKIRSTKLEDSAMYFCASSTRGLVSGNEQFFGPGTRLTVL.

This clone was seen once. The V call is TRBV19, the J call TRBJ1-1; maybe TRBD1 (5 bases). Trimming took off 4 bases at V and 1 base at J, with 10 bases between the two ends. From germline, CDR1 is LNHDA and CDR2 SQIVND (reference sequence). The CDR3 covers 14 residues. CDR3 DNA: TGTGCCAGTAGTAGGGGGAGAGGGAACACTGAAGCTTTCTTT. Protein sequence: CASSRGRGNTEAFF.

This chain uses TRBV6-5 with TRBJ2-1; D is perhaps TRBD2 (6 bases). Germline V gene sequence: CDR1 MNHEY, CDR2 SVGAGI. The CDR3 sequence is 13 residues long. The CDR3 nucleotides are TGTGTCTCGGGGGACTGGAGGAACAATGAGCAGTTCTTC. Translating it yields CVSGDWRNNEQFF.

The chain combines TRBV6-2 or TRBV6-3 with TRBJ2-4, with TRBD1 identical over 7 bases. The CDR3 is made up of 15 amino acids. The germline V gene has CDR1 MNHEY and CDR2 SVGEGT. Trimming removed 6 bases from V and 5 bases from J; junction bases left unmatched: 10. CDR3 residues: CASRPLTGNENIQYF. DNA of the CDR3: TGTGCCAGCAGGCCTCTGACAGGGAACGAAAACATTCAGTACTTC.

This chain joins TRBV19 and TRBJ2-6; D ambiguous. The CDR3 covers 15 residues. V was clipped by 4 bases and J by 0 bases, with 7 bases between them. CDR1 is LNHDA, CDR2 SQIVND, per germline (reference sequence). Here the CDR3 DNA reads TGTGCCAGTAGTAAGGAGAACTCTGGGGCCAACGTCCTGACTTTC. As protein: CASSKENSGANVLTF.

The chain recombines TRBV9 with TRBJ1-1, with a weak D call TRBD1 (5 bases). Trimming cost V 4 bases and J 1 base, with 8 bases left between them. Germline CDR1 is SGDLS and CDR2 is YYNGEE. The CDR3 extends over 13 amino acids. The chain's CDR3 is CASSTQGNTEAFF. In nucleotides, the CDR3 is TGTGCCAGCAGCACCCAGGGGAACACTGAAGCTTTCTTT.